This record looks at one TCR beta chain sequence and its context. Its specificity is unknown. V dropped 0 bases and J dropped 6 bases, with 5 bases sitting between them. The CDR3 consists of 13 residues. The germline V gene has CDR1 SGHVS and CDR2 FNYEAQ. This record belongs to a study of CD4+ T cells in melanoma. Some clones are missing from TCRdb's copy, which holds only in-frame ones; the method was immunoSEQ multiplex PCR. The profile covers about 9,900 clones, with more than 65% appearing a single time and around a fifth taken by the ten largest. Study outcomes and limitations: In melanoma, neoantigen-specific CD4+ T cells reportedly differed in differentiation state. CD8+ T cell, macrophage and B cell function reportedly correlated with neoantigen-specific CD4+ T cells.

The sequence came from a human donor with melanoma. Specimen: peripheral blood. The chain recombines TRBV7-6 with TRBJ2-2, with D perhaps assigned TRBD1 or TRBD2 (5 bases each). In nucleotides, the CDR3 is TGTGCCAGCAGCTTAGCGGGGGCCGGGGAGCTGTTTTTT. Protein product: CASSLAGAGELFF.